One TCR beta chain is described in this entry. Its antigen remains unidentified. Base quality data are lacking; no much larger clone is found one base away. Spanning cysteine to phenylalanine, the CDR3 consists of 14 amino acids. This entry keeps only the CDR3 DNA: 42 bases, framed from base 1. The germline ends are 6 bases apart after V is trimmed by 2 bases and J by 1 base. The germline V gene (reference sequence) supplies CDR1 MNHEY and CDR2 SMNVEV. The data are from a study of blood T cell repertoires in COVID-19 (dated by TCRdb to the early 2020s). About the investigation overall: Collaborator samples came from the United States, Italy and Spain and covered acute and convalescent phases of COVID-19. The samples were drawn from two sources: the first 160 participants of the ongoing ImmuneRACE study, and 1,254 subjects contributed by 6 global collaborators. Where available, HLA class I and class II types were taken from metadata supplied by the sample provider and were not determined by assay-based typing. A freely available public database, intended as a resource for researchers studying the immune response to SARS-CoV-2, is where the repertoires were released. The prospective study material was composed of cDNA or gDNA derived from T cells, B-cell-depleted T cells, or PBMCs. Nearly every sample came with metadata listing a de-identified subject ID, COVID-19 status, age in years and sex. Subjects who had been exposed to COVID-19, were actively infected with it, or had recovered from it provided the deeply sampled blood TCRbeta repertoires that made up the dataset.

Each collaborating institution followed its own protocols to collect whole blood in K2EDTA tubes. For TCRbeta analysis, collaborators shipped samples as frozen whole blood, isolated PBMCs, or DNA extracted from either of those sample types. The immunoSEQ Assay, a bias-controlled multiplex PCR, was used to amplify TCRbeta CDR3 regions from genomic DNA. Per the authors' processing: Nucleated cell counts per sample were estimated from amplification of reference gene primers within the assay. Sequence reads were collapsed and filtered to measure the absolute abundance of every unique TCRbeta CDR3 rearrangement. For each sample, productive Simpson clonality was calculated as the square root of Simpson's diversity index over productive rearrangements. Held by TCRdb, this immuneACCESS table contains in-frame sequences only and omits some clones. Under half of the omission traces to an unresolved V gene where checked; the cause of the rest is unknown. The DNA was the basis for D and trimming; V, J and clone size are from that table. Counted in this sample were 250,000 to 300,000 clones; about 88% of them appeared once. The top ten hold around 13% of the sample.

What the study reported, not specific to this receptor: The amount of clinical and demographic metadata varied by source and participant and was provided uncurated.

The material sequenced was peripheral blood. In this chain, TRBV27 is recombined with TRBJ1-5, with the D gene not clear enough to name. The sequence was obtained from a woman in her sixties or seventies with acute or convalescent COVID-19. The DNA reads as follows: TGTGCCAGCAGTTTACTTCGGAGCAATCAGCCCCAGCATTTT. Its translation is CASSLLRSNQPQHF.